A selection of T cell receptor beta chains follows, all from one sample in a study of CD8 T cells in ankylosing spondylitis. Via MiXCR, TCRdb re-called the 5' RACE reads, giving one row per CDR3 protein. The sample contains approximately 250,000 distinct CDR3 sequences, approximately 10% of which appear only once. The specimen was blood, either unsorted or a sorted T cell fraction (not recorded which). These receptor sequences come from a male donor with ankylosing spondylitis or in good health (not recorded which). Each CDR3 is given with its conserved first and last residue. The order of the fields is CDR3 DNA, CDR3 protein, D gene, clone size, J gene, V gene. A D gene is named only where the DNA matches it firmly. Clone sizes are given selectively: once, few, many, or a class where the clone is expanded.

CDR3nt: TGTGCCAGCAGTCAGGACGGCGCAACTAATGAAAAACTGTTTTTT; CDR3aa: CASSQDGATNEKLFF; d_gene: NA; abundance: few; j_gene: TRBJ1-4; v_gene: TRBV6-5
CDR3nt: TGTGCCAGCAGTCCCACAGGGGTCCTGGGAAATGAGCAGTTCTTC; CDR3aa: CASSPTGVLGNEQFF; d_gene: TRBD1; abundance: many; j_gene: TRBJ2-1; v_gene: TRBV2
CDR3nt: TGTGCCAGCTCACCCCGGTCGGGTAACGAGCAGTACTTC; CDR3aa: CASSPRSGNEQYF; d_gene: NA; abundance: few; j_gene: TRBJ2-7; v_gene: TRBV18
CDR3nt: TGTGCCAGCAGCCACCCCGTTTCGGGTAATGAAAAACTGTTTTTT; CDR3aa: CASSHPVSGNEKLFF; d_gene: NA; abundance: NA; j_gene: TRBJ1-4; v_gene: TRBV11-2
CDR3nt: TGTGCCAGCAGTTCAACTCCCATCGGCACTGAAGTTTTCTTT; CDR3aa: CASSSTPIGTEVFF; d_gene: NA; abundance: NA; j_gene: TRBJ1-1; v_gene: TRBV27
CDR3nt: TGTGCCAGCAGCCACGGACAGGGGGATTACAATGAGCAGTTCTTC; CDR3aa: CASSHGQGDYNEQFF; d_gene: TRBD1; abundance: many; j_gene: TRBJ2-1; v_gene: TRBV5-4
CDR3nt: TGTGCCAGCAGCCAAGGGGGTCGCTCCTACGAGCAGTACTTC; CDR3aa: CASSQGGRSYEQYF; d_gene: NA; abundance: NA; j_gene: TRBJ2-7; v_gene: TRBV4-2
CDR3nt: TGCGCCAGCAGCTTGGCCGACATTGATCCCCAGTACTTC; CDR3aa: CASSLADIDPQYF; d_gene: NA; abundance: many; j_gene: TRBJ2-5; v_gene: TRBV5-1
CDR3nt: TGTGCCATCGCGTCGGCGGCTCTTGCTTTCTTT; CDR3aa: CAIASAALAFF; d_gene: NA; abundance: many; j_gene: TRBJ1-1; v_gene: TRBV6-2/TRBV6-3
CDR3nt: TGTGCCAGCATCCCAAGGTCAGGGTCGAACACTGAAGCTTTCTTT; CDR3aa: CASIPRSGSNTEAFF; d_gene: NA; abundance: few; j_gene: TRBJ1-1; v_gene: TRBV7-2
CDR3nt: TGTGCCAGCAGTCCCGGGACAGGGTTTGAGACCCAGTACTTC; CDR3aa: CASSPGTGFETQYF; d_gene: TRBD1; abundance: many; j_gene: TRBJ2-5; v_gene: TRBV12-3/TRBV12-4
CDR3nt: TGCGCCAGCAGCAGGGACAGTAATCAGCCCCAGCATTTT; CDR3aa: CASSRDSNQPQHF; d_gene: TRBD1; abundance: many; j_gene: TRBJ1-5; v_gene: TRBV5-1
CDR3nt: TGTGCCATCAGTGATTCTCCGAGCGTTCAAGAGACCCAGTACTTC; CDR3aa: CAISDSPSVQETQYF; d_gene: NA; abundance: many; j_gene: TRBJ2-5; v_gene: TRBV10-3
CDR3nt: TGTGCCATCAGTGAGACCCACGGGGACAGGGGCGGTCAGCCCCAGCATTTT; CDR3aa: CAISETHGDRGGQPQHF; d_gene: TRBD1; abundance: many; j_gene: TRBJ1-5; v_gene: TRBV10-3
CDR3nt: TGTGCCAGCAGCTTTGGCGGGACTTCCTACGAGCAGTACTTC; CDR3aa: CASSFGGTSYEQYF; d_gene: NA; abundance: NA; j_gene: TRBJ2-7; v_gene: TRBV7-9
CDR3nt: TGTGCCAGCAGCCAAGAAGTGAGCAGGGCGAACACTGAAGCTTTCTTT; CDR3aa: CASSQEVSRANTEAFF; d_gene: NA; abundance: many; j_gene: TRBJ1-1; v_gene: TRBV3-1
CDR3nt: TGCAGTGCCCGGGGGCTGAGAGAGACCCAGTACTTC; CDR3aa: CSARGLRETQYF; d_gene: NA; abundance: many; j_gene: TRBJ2-5; v_gene: TRBV20-1
CDR3nt: TGTGCCAGCAGCCCAACTAGCCTAGGCTACACAGATACGCAGTATTTT; CDR3aa: CASSPTSLGYTDTQYF; d_gene: NA; abundance: few; j_gene: TRBJ2-3; v_gene: TRBV12-3/TRBV12-4
CDR3nt: TGTGCCATCAGTGAGGGGGCTCGAGAGACCCAGTACTTC; CDR3aa: CAISEGARETQYF; d_gene: NA; abundance: NA; j_gene: TRBJ2-5; v_gene: TRBV10-3
CDR3nt: TGTGCCAGCAGTTTTAAGGTGGCGGCTAATGAAAAACTGTTTTTT; CDR3aa: CASSFKVAANEKLFF; d_gene: NA; abundance: many; j_gene: TRBJ1-4; v_gene: TRBV6-5
CDR3nt: TGCAGTGCTAGTCCGGGTATGAACACTGAAGCTTTCTTT; CDR3aa: CSASPGMNTEAFF; d_gene: NA; abundance: many; j_gene: TRBJ1-1; v_gene: TRBV20-1
CDR3nt: TGCAGTGCTACCGGGACTAGAGAGGCCCAGTACTTC; CDR3aa: CSATGTREAQYF; d_gene: TRBD2; abundance: many; j_gene: TRBJ2-5; v_gene: TRBV20-1
CDR3nt: TGCAGCGTTTCACAGGGGCGGAACTATGGCTACACCTTC; CDR3aa: CSVSQGRNYGYTF; d_gene: TRBD1; abundance: many; j_gene: TRBJ1-2; v_gene: TRBV29-1
CDR3nt: TGCAGTGCTAAAGGAGGGGAAGGTGGCTACACCTTC; CDR3aa: CSAKGGEGGYTF; d_gene: NA; abundance: many; j_gene: TRBJ1-2; v_gene: TRBV20-1
CDR3nt: TGTGCCAGCAGCAATACAGGGGGACGAGGTGGCTACACCTTC; CDR3aa: CASSNTGGRGGYTF; d_gene: TRBD1; abundance: NA; j_gene: TRBJ1-2; v_gene: TRBV4-2
CDR3nt: TGCGCCAGCAGCTTTGGGACAGGGGGCGATGTAGATACGCAGTATTTT; CDR3aa: CASSFGTGGDVDTQYF; d_gene: TRBD1; abundance: few; j_gene: TRBJ2-3; v_gene: TRBV5-1
CDR3nt: TGCGCCAGCAGCAAACGGGCTGACCGGCACTACGAGCAGTACTTC; CDR3aa: CASSKRADRHYEQYF; d_gene: NA; abundance: many; j_gene: TRBJ2-7; v_gene: TRBV10-1
CDR3nt: TGTGCCAGCAGTCCGTCTTCGGGGGGGTCCTACGAGCAGTACTTC; CDR3aa: CASSPSSGGSYEQYF; d_gene: TRBD2; abundance: many; j_gene: TRBJ2-7; v_gene: TRBV27
CDR3nt: TGTGCCAGCAGTTACGAGACGGGGGCTTTGGACAATGAGCAGTTCTTC; CDR3aa: CASSYETGALDNEQFF; d_gene: NA; abundance: many; j_gene: TRBJ2-1; v_gene: TRBV6-5
CDR3nt: TGTGCCAGCAGTTACGGGCCCGCTAACTATGGCTACACCTTC; CDR3aa: CASSYGPANYGYTF; d_gene: NA; abundance: many; j_gene: TRBJ1-2; v_gene: TRBV6-5
CDR3nt: TGCGCCAGCAGCCCCGGGTCTCTGGTCTATGGCTACACCTTC; CDR3aa: CASSPGSLVYGYTF; d_gene: NA; abundance: NA; j_gene: TRBJ1-2; v_gene: TRBV5-1
CDR3nt: TGTGCCAGCAGCGTAAATACCCTCTCCAATGAGCAGTTCTTC; CDR3aa: CASSVNTLSNEQFF; d_gene: NA; abundance: NA; j_gene: TRBJ2-1; v_gene: TRBV9
CDR3nt: TGCAGCGTTGAGACTGACTCCTACGAGCAGTACTTC; CDR3aa: CSVETDSYEQYF; d_gene: NA; abundance: few; j_gene: TRBJ2-7; v_gene: TRBV29-1
CDR3nt: TGTGCCACCAGCAGAGATGGATGGACAGGGTTTGTCGAGCAGTACTTC; CDR3aa: CATSRDGWTGFVEQYF; d_gene: TRBD1; abundance: many; j_gene: TRBJ2-7; v_gene: TRBV15
CDR3nt: TGTGCCAGCAGTATCAGCGTAGACCGAAGCTCCTACGAGCAGTACTTC; CDR3aa: CASSISVDRSSYEQYF; d_gene: NA; abundance: NA; j_gene: TRBJ2-7; v_gene: TRBV2
CDR3nt: TGTGCCAGCAGCCGGGTAGGGACAGGTGGGGTCGAGCAGTACTTC; CDR3aa: CASSRVGTGGVEQYF; d_gene: TRBD1; abundance: NA; j_gene: TRBJ2-7; v_gene: TRBV7-2
CDR3nt: TGCAGTGCTAGAGATGGGACAGGGCCCCTGGGGCAGTACTTC; CDR3aa: CSARDGTGPLGQYF; d_gene: TRBD1; abundance: many; j_gene: TRBJ2-7; v_gene: TRBV20-1
CDR3nt: TGTGCCAGCACTGGCCTACCTTTCGGAACTGAAGCTTTCTTT; CDR3aa: CASTGLPFGTEAFF; d_gene: NA; abundance: few; j_gene: TRBJ1-1; v_gene: TRBV4-2
CDR3nt: TGCAGTGCTCCAGGGAGGGCCGGAACTTCCTACGAGCAGTACTTC; CDR3aa: CSAPGRAGTSYEQYF; d_gene: TRBD2; abundance: few; j_gene: TRBJ2-7; v_gene: TRBV20-1
CDR3nt: TGTGCCAGCAGTTTCGTGCAGGGGGCGGGAAACACTGAAGCTTTCTTT; CDR3aa: CASSFVQGAGNTEAFF; d_gene: TRBD1; abundance: many; j_gene: TRBJ1-1; v_gene: TRBV12-3/TRBV12-4
CDR3nt: TGTGCCAGCACCTTCGGACGGTCCATCTACAATGAGCAGTTCTTC; CDR3aa: CASTFGRSIYNEQFF; d_gene: NA; abundance: many; j_gene: TRBJ2-1; v_gene: TRBV12-3/TRBV12-4
CDR3nt: TGTGCCAGCAGCCTAGCGGGGGGGCAGGGGGAGCAGTACTTC; CDR3aa: CASSLAGGQGEQYF; d_gene: TRBD2; abundance: many; j_gene: TRBJ2-7; v_gene: TRBV3-1
CDR3nt: TGTGCCAGCAGCCATGACACGAGCTCTGGAAACACCATATATTTT; CDR3aa: CASSHDTSSGNTIYF; d_gene: NA; abundance: many; j_gene: TRBJ1-3; v_gene: TRBV11-2
CDR3nt: TGCAGTGCCCAGAGCGCTAGCGGGGGCGCCGAGCAGTACTTC; CDR3aa: CSAQSASGGAEQYF; d_gene: TRBD2; abundance: NA; j_gene: TRBJ2-7; v_gene: TRBV20-1
CDR3nt: TGTGCCAGCAGCTGGTCTTACAATGAGCAGTTCTTC; CDR3aa: CASSWSYNEQFF; d_gene: NA; abundance: many; j_gene: TRBJ2-1; v_gene: TRBV5-6